This T cell receptor (beta chain) was sequenced for a study of OX40 agonist ivuxolimab in advanced cancers. This clone is a singleton in its sample. The CDR3 is 14 amino acids. The ends were cut back, 0 bases at V and 5 bases at J, with 10 bases in the middle. CDR1 is MNHEY and CDR2 is SVGAGI in the germline V gene. Method: immunoSEQ multiplex PCR; TCRdb's copy keeps in-frame clones and lacks some. The sample holds roughly 65,000 clones, around four fifths seen once. Material: CD4+ or CD8+ T cells sorted from blood, obtained in a trial of the OX40 agonist ivuxolimab. The sequence was collected from an adult with an advanced solid tumor such as melanoma, head and neck, liver or kidney cancer. The chain couples TRBV6-5 to TRBJ2-5; D might be TRBD1 or TRBD2, each matching 6 bases. CDR3 loop: CASSYSDSGETQYF. In DNA, the CDR3 is TGTGCCAGCAGTTACTCGGACAGCGGGGAGACCCAGTACTTC.